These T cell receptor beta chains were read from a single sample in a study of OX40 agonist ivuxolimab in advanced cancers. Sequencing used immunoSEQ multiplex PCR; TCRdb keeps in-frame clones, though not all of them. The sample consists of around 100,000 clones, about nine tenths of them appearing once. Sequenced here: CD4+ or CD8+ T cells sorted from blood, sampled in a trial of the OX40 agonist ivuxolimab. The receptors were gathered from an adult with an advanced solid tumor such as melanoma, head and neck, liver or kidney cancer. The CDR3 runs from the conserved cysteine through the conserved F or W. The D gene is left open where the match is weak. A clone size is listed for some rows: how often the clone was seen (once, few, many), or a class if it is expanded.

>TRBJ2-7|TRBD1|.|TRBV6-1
TGTGCCAGCAGTGAGGGACAGAGACTCTACGAGCAGTACTTC
CASSEGQRLYEQYF
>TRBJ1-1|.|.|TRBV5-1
TGCGCCAGCAGCCAGCCGGGACCCCTGAGAGGCCCGAACACTGAAGCTTTCTTT
CASSQPGPLRGPNTEAFF
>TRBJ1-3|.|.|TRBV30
TGTGCCTGGAGTGCTGGGGACACCATATATTTT
CAWSAGDTIYF
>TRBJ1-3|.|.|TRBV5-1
TGCGCCAGCAGCTTGGGGGTTGCGGGGATCTCTGGAAACACCATATATTTT
CASSLGVAGISGNTIYF
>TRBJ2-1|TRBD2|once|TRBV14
TGTGCCAGCAGCCAACCTCTAGCGGGCCTCTACAATGAGCAGTTCTTC
CASSQPLAGLYNEQFF
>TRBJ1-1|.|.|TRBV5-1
TGCGCCAGCAGCTTTCAAGCAAACACTGAAGCTTTCTTT
CASSFQANTEAFF
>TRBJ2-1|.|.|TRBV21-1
TGTGCCAGCAGCGGTCGGGTCGGTGAGCAGTTCTTC
CASSGRVGEQFF
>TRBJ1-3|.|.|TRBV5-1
TGCGCCAGCAGCTCGACAGCCTCTGGAAACACCATATATTTT
CASSSTASGNTIYF
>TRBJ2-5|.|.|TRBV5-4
TGTGCCAGCAGCCCAAACCCTCTCGGCAGGCACGAGACCCAGTACTTC
CASSPNPLGRHETQYF
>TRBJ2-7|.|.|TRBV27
TGTGCCAGCAGTTTCGGTGGGAGGACCACCTACGAGCAGTACTTC
CASSFGGRTTYEQYF